Listed below are T cell receptor beta chains from one sample, sequenced in a study of shared clonotypes between healthy human individuals. Repertoires were generated with immunoSEQ multiplex PCR, while TCRdb's copy carries only in-frame clones and drops some. Among 700,000 to 950,000 clones listed, 96% were seen once. Sequencing was done on a sample of naive CD8+ T cells sorted from blood. These receptor sequences come from a man aged 25 to 40 in good health. The CDR3 runs from the conserved cysteine through the conserved F or W. D genes are given only for firm matches. Size values are once, few and many counts, or a class for expanded clones, and some rows have none.

TRBD1 TRBJ2-7 TRBV4-1 - TGCGCCAGCAGCCCAGCCCAGGGGGATAAGGTCCTCTACGAGCAGTACTTC CASSPAQGDKVLYEQYF
- TRBJ2-2 TRBV29-1 - TGCAGCGTTGTCCAGGGTACCGGGGAGCTGTTTTTT CSVVQGTGELFF
- TRBJ1-5 TRBV28 - TGTGCCAGCACTAAGTGGGACCCAGGGAGTAGCAATCAGCCCCAGCATTTT CASTKWDPGSSNQPQHF
- TRBJ2-1 TRBV20-1 - TGCAGTGCCCTAGAGGGAAATGAGCAGTTCTTC CSALEGNEQFF
TRBD2 TRBJ2-7 TRBV10-3 - TGTGCCATCAGTGAGTCGGAGCGGGAGGGCTACGAGCAGTACTTC CAISESEREGYEQYF
- TRBJ2-5 TRBV7-8 - TGTGCCAGCAGCCCCACCGGAGGCTATAGGTACTTC CASSPTGGYRYF
TRBD2 TRBJ2-7 TRBV7-9 - TGTGCCAGCAGCTACGGAGCGGGAGTTGGCGAGCAGTACTTC CASSYGAGVGEQYF
TRBD2 TRBJ2-7 TRBV5-6 - TGTGCCAGCAGCTTGGGAGCTAGCGGGATGGCCTACGAGCAGTACTTC CASSLGASGMAYEQYF
TRBD2 TRBJ2-3 TRBV7-6 - TGTGCCAGCAGCCGTATAGCGGGGGAAAGCACAGATACGCAGTATTTT CASSRIAGESTDTQYF
- TRBJ1-5 TRBV19 - TGTGCCAGTAGTGTCGGACAGTTCCGTTATAGCAATCAGCCCCAGCATTTT CASSVGQFRYSNQPQHF
- TRBJ2-7 TRBV28 - TGTGCCAGCAGTTTCCGGGGACCGACGTCCTACGAGCAGTACTTC CASSFRGPTSYEQYF
- TRBJ2-1 TRBV7-9 - TGTGCCAGCAGCTCGGAGAATAGGTACAATGAGCAGTTCTTC CASSSENRYNEQFF
- TRBJ2-2 TRBV9 few TGTGCCAGCAGCGTAGAGGGCGGGGAGCTGTTTTTT CASSVEGGELFF
- TRBJ2-1 TRBV16 - TGTGCCAGCAGCCTACAGGTAAATGGGCACAATGAGCAGTTCTTC CASSLQVNGHNEQFF
TRBD1 TRBJ1-2 TRBV10-2 - TGCGCCAGCAGTGAGTCGACGTGGACAGGGCTCGGCTACACCTTC CASSESTWTGLGYTF
TRBD2 TRBJ2-7 TRBV27 - TGTGCCAGCACCTGGGGGGGAGGCTACGAGCAGTACTTC CASTWGGGYEQYF
- TRBJ2-3 TRBV7-8 - TGTGCCAGCAGCCTCCCTCGGACAGATGGCACAGATACGCAGTATTTT CASSLPRTDGTDTQYF
- TRBJ1-2 TRBV7-9 - TGTGCCAGCAGCTTAGGGGCTCCAAATGGCTACACCTTC CASSLGAPNGYTF
TRBD2 TRBJ2-7 TRBV9 - TGTGCCAGCAGCGCGACCGGGACTAGCTCCTACGAGCAGTACTTC CASSATGTSSYEQYF
- TRBJ2-2 TRBV7-9 - TGTGCCAGCAGCCGGGACACCGGGGAGCTGTTTTTT CASSRDTGELFF
- TRBJ2-7 TRBV15 - TGTGCCACCAGCAAAGGTTTGCCCCCGGGTAAATACGAGCAGTACTTC CATSKGLPPGKYEQYF
- TRBJ2-1 TRBV2 - TGTGCCAGCAGTGAGCTCGGCAGGGTGGGGTACAATGAGCAGTTCTTC CASSELGRVGYNEQFF
- TRBJ2-5 TRBV7-9 - TGTGCCAGCAGCAAGGGGGGAGAGACCCAGTACTTC CASSKGGETQYF